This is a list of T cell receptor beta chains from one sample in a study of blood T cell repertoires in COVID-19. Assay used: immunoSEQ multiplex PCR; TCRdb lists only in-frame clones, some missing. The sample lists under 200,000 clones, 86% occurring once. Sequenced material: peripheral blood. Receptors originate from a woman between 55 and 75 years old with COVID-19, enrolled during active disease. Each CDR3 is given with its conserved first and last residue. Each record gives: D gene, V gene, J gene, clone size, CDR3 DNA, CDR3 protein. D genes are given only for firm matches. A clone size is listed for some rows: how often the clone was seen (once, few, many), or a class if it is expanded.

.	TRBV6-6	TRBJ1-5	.	TGTGCCAGCAGTACTCAGGGTAACCAGCCCCAGCATTTT	CASSTQGNQPQHF
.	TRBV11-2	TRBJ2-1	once	TGTGCCAGCAGCCTCGGTGTCAACGGGGTCAATGAGCAGTTCTTC	CASSLGVNGVNEQFF
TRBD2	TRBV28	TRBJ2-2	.	TGTGCCAGCAGTTATACTAGCGGGTTTACCGGGGAGCTGTTTTTT	CASSYTSGFTGELFF
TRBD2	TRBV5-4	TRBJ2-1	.	TGTGCCAGCAGCCTAGGGACTAGCCGACACAATGAGCAGTTCTTC	CASSLGTSRHNEQFF
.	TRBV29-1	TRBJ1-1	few	TGCAGCGCCGCCGGGGGGGTACGGAACACTGAAGCTTTCTTT	CSAAGGVRNTEAFF
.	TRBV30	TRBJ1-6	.	TGTGCCTGGAGTGTAAGGGGCGTTAATTCACCCCTCCACTTT	CAWSVRGVNSPLHF
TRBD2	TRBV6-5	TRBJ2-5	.	TGTGCCAGCAGTTATTCCAGACTAGCTAGAGAGACCCAGTACTTC	CASSYSRLARETQYF
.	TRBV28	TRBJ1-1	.	TGTGCCAGCAGTTCGGACAGAGCTGAAGCTTTCTTT	CASSSDRAEAFF
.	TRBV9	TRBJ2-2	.	TGTGCCAGCAGCGTAGTTTCAGGTGACACCGGGGAGCTGTTTTTT	CASSVVSGDTGELFF
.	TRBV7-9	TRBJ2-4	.	TGTGCCAGCAGCTTAGTACGGCCAGGAAGAGCCAAAAACATTCAGTACTTC	CASSLVRPGRAKNIQYF
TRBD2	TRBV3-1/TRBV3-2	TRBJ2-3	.	TGTGCCAGCAGCCCCCTAGCGGGAGCCCTCACAGATACGCAGTATTTT	CASSPLAGALTDTQYF
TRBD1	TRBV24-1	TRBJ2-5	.	TGTGCCACCAGGGACAGGGGCCAAGAGACCCAGTACTTC	CATRDRGQETQYF
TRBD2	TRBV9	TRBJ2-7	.	TGTGCCAGCAGCCCGGGACAGGGGACTAGCGGGACCTACGAGCAGTACTTC	CASSPGQGTSGTYEQYF
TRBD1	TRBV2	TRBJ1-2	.	TGTGCCAGCAGTCGGGACAGGGGGAATAACTATGGCTACACCTTC	CASSRDRGNNYGYTF
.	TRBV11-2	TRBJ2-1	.	TGTGCCAGCAGCTTAGTGGTGGCCGCACCCGTCACCGACAATGAGCAGTTCTTC	CASSLVVAAPVTDNEQFF
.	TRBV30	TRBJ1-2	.	TGTGCCTGGAGTGTGGGAGTTGCATATGGCTACACCTTC	CAWSVGVAYGYTF
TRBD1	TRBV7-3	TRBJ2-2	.	TGTGCCAGCAGCTCATACGGGGGACAGGGACGCGCCGGGGAGCTGTTTTTT	CASSSYGGQGRAGELFF
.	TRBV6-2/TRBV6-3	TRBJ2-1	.	TGTGCCAGCAGTAGGAGCCCGGGACTGCAGTTCTTC	CASSRSPGLQFF
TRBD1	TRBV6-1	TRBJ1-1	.	TGTGCCAGCAGTCCCGGTACAGGGGGCACTGAAGCTTTCTTT	CASSPGTGGTEAFF
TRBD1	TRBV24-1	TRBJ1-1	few	TGTGCCACCAGAGACAGGGCTTCCACTGAAGCTTTCTTT	CATRDRASTEAFF
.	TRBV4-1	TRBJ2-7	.	TGCGCCAGCAGCCACACCCGGGGAGATTACGAGCAGTACTTC	CASSHTRGDYEQYF
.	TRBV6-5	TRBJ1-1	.	TGTGCCAGCAGTTACGAGGGAGGGGACACTGAAGCTTTCTTT	CASSYEGGDTEAFF
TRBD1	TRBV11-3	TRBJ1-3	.	TGTGCCAGCAGCGGACAGGGCCTCTCTGGAAACACCATATATTTT	CASSGQGLSGNTIYF
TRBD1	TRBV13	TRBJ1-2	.	TGTGCCAGCAGTCGACAGGGGGCCTATGGCTACACCTTC	CASSRQGAYGYTF
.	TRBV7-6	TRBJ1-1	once	TGTGCCAGCAGCTCTAGTTTCCCCGGGAAGCACACTGAAGCTTTCTTT	CASSSSFPGKHTEAFF
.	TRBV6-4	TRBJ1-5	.	TGTGCCAGCAGTGAACAGGGCGGGAGTCCCCAGCATTTT	CASSEQGGSPQHF
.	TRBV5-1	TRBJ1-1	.	TGCGCCAGCAGCTTGGCGGGGGGGTTGCACACTGAAGCTTTCTTT	CASSLAGGLHTEAFF
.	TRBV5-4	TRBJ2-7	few	TGTGCCAGCAGCTTGGAAGCCAGGGTAGGCTACGAGCAGTACTTC	CASSLEARVGYEQYF
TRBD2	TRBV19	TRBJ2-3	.	TGTGCCAGTAGTTCGGGACTAGCGGGAGGGCGCGGTGGAGGAGATACGCAGTATTTT	CASSSGLAGGRGGGDTQYF